The 25 T cell receptor beta chains listed next were all sequenced from one sample in a study of T cell responses to AZD1222 COVID-19 vaccine. Here immunoSEQ multiplex PCR was the method, and the copy in TCRdb shows in-frame clones only, minus some. This sample has 140,000 to 150,000 clones, with roughly 88% found just once. The sequenced sample was peripheral blood, obtained on day 0 of AZD1222 vaccination. Receptors originate from an adult in good health.

This CDR3 is CASSPTQRSTGANVLTF. CDR3 nucleotide sequence: TGCGCCAGCAGCCCGACCCAAAGGAGTACTGGGGCCAACGTCCTGACTTTC. This chain uses TRBV4-1 with TRBJ2-6; D is unclear. The CDR3 contains 17 residues. Germline V gene data show CDR1 as MGHRA and CDR2 as YSYEKL. Trimming stripped 4 bases from V and 2 bases from J, with 15 bases between.

The chain employs TRBV4-2 and TRBJ2-4; 7 bases agree with TRBD2. Germline V gene data show CDR1 as LGHNA and CDR2 as YNFKEQ. This CDR3 contains 16 residues. V trimming: 4 bases; J trimming: 2 bases; junction bases outside the gene matches: 8. CDR3: CASSPTSARSKNIQYF. CDR3 DNA: TGTGCCAGCAGCCCAACTAGCGCGCGTTCCAAAAACATTCAGTACTTC.

The chain joins TRBV25-1 to TRBJ2-5, with D possibly matching TRBD2 (6 bases). This CDR3 has 13 residues. Germline CDR1 MGHDK, CDR2 SYGVNS. V was pared by 4 bases and J by 2 bases, with 8 bases between. The CDR3 region has the DNA TGTGCCAGCAGTGGGGAGGTGCAAGAGACCCAGTACTTC. Amino acid sequence: CASSGEVQETQYF.

This clone showed up just a few times. The chain is built from TRBV25-1 and TRBJ1-2; 7 nucleotides align to TRBD1. V dropped 9 bases and J dropped 3; count of bases not matched to a gene: 7. The V gene's germline CDR1 is MGHDK and CDR2 SYGVNS. CDR3 length: 13 amino acids. The CDR3 here is CASLDRADYGYTF. The CDR3 DNA sequence: TGTGCCAGTCTTGACAGGGCTGACTATGGCTACACCTTC.

The chain joins TRBV3-1 (or the pseudogene TRBV3-2) to TRBJ2-7; D unresolved. The ends were cut back, 0 bases at V and 6 bases at J, with 12 bases in the middle. The CDR3 loop spans 14 amino acids. Germline V lookup: CDR1 LGHDT, CDR2 YNNKEL (reference sequence). Here the CDR3 reads CASSQEEAGVEQYF. DNA of the CDR3: TGTGCCAGCAGCCAAGAAGAGGCCGGAGTCGAGCAGTACTTC.

This chain links TRBV28 with TRBJ2-7, with 12 bases that match TRBD2. The trim removed 5 bases at V and 2 bases at J, leaving 1 base unmatched. Germline values: CDR1 MDHEN, CDR2 SYDVKM. The CDR3 is 14 residues long. Here the CDR3 reads CASSRTSGAYEQYF. CDR3 in DNA: TGTGCCAGCAGTAGGACTAGCGGGGCCTACGAGCAGTACTTC.

This clone was recorded a few times. One end of the junction varies from germline; a read error may be responsible. This chain joins TRBV12-3 or TRBV12-4 and TRBJ1-1, with TRBD1 as a possible D gene (6 bases). The CDR3 covers 12 residues. CDR3 protein: CASRLGGTEAFF. The CDR3 DNA reads as TGTGCCAGCAGGTTAGGGGGCACTGAAGCTTTCTTT.

The V gene is TRBV2, the J gene TRBJ2-1, with D unclear. V was pared by 3 bases and J by 11 bases, with 8 bases between. Per germline, CDR1 SNHLY and CDR2 FYNNEI. The CDR3 extends over 11 amino acids. For the CDR3, the DNA is TGTGCCAGCAGTGACGGGCCTAAGCAGTTCTTC. Its protein product is CASSDGPKQFF.

Here the CDR3 DNA reads TGCGCCAGCAGCTTGGAACGTTCGGGGACTTCACCCCTCCACTTT. Translation: CASSLERSGTSPLHF. The rearrangement links TRBV5-1 to TRBJ1-6, with D possibly TRBD1 on 5 matching bases. Germline V gene sequence: CDR1 SGHRS, CDR2 YFSETQ. With 0 bases removed from V and 9 bases from J, the gap between germline ends came to 13 bases. The CDR3 is 15 amino acids.

The V call is TRBV3-1 (or the pseudogene TRBV3-2), the J call TRBJ1-4; D remains ambiguous. There are 15 residues in the CDR3. CDR1 LGHDT and CDR2 YNNKEL come from the germline V gene (reference sequence). Trimming stripped 3 bases from V and 8 bases from J, with 16 bases between. The CDR3 DNA reads as TGTGCCAGCAGCCACCCGGGTTCAATGGGGGAAAAACTGTTTTTT. Translation: CASSHPGSMGEKLFF.

The chain combines TRBV3-1 (or the pseudogene TRBV3-2) with TRBJ2-5, with 7 bases lining up with TRBD2. V lost 4 bases to trimming and J lost 3 bases; unmatched junction nucleotides: 8. Germline CDR1 is LGHDT and CDR2 is YNNKEL (reference sequence). This CDR3 is 15 amino acids long. This CDR3 reads CASSPPTSVEETQYF. CDR3 nucleotides: TGTGCCAGCAGCCCACCCACTAGCGTGGAAGAGACCCAGTACTTC.

The V gene is TRBV7-3, the J gene TRBJ2-3; D is uncertain. Germline loops: CDR1 SGHTA, CDR2 FQGTGA. Between the trimmed V and J ends, which lost 5 bases and 4 bases, there was a span of 13 bases. The CDR3 is made up of 14 amino acids. DNA of the CDR3: TGTGCCAGCAGCCCCCGCGGTGGGCCAGATACGCAGTATTTT. It codes for CASSPRGGPDTQYF.

This chain uses TRBV7-2 with TRBJ2-7, with D unclear. The CDR3 is 14 residues long. The germline gives CDR1 SGHTA, CDR2 FQGNSA. Trimming stripped 1 base from V and 1 base from J, with 8 bases between. CDR3 DNA sequence: TGTGCCAGCAGCTTAGGTACCGGTTCCTACGAGCAGTACTTC. It yields the protein CASSLGTGSYEQYF.

V and J are TRBV5-6 and TRBJ1-2, with 8 bases fitting TRBD1. Germline loops: CDR1 SGHDT, CDR2 YYEEEE. The length of the CDR3 is 16 residues. The trim removed 3 bases at V and 4 bases at J, leaving 11 bases unmatched. This CDR3 reads CASSSSRDRGFYGYTF. CDR3 nucleotides: TGTGCCAGCAGCTCCTCCCGCGACAGGGGATTCTATGGCTACACCTTC.

This sequence joins TRBV2 and TRBJ2-3; the D gene could be TRBD1 or TRBD2 (6 bases each). V dropped 4 bases and J dropped 1 base, with 15 bases sitting between them. This CDR3 contains 16 residues. The germline V gene encodes CDR1 SNHLY and CDR2 FYNNEI. The CDR3 nucleotides are TGTGCCAGCAGTGTCCCTGGGGGGCCGGGCACAGATACGCAGTATTTT. This sequence encodes CASSVPGGPGTDTQYF.

The genes are TRBV11-2 and TRBJ1-4, with 9 bases lining up with TRBD1. This CDR3 contains 16 residues. Trimming took 1 base from V and 9 from J; bases not matched to a gene: 9. Germline loops: CDR1 SGHAT, CDR2 FQNNGV. The CDR3 nucleotides are TGTGCCAGCAGCTTAGTCGGGACAGGGTTGGGCCAAAAACTGTTTTTT. It encodes CASSLVGTGLGQKLFF.

The chain has TRBV30 and TRBJ1-2; no clear D gene. The germline gives CDR1 GTSNPN, CDR2 SVGIG (reference sequence). This CDR3 region has 14 residues. Trimming stripped 0 bases from V and 6 bases from J, with 14 bases between. The CDR3 spells CAWSVLVGKNGYTF. Here the CDR3 DNA reads TGTGCCTGGAGTGTACTAGTCGGAAAGAATGGCTACACCTTC.

V and J are TRBV7-8 and TRBJ2-2; 13 nucleotides match TRBD2. Trimming removed 5 bases from V and 1 base from J; junction bases left unmatched: 10. Germline assignment: CDR1 SGHVS and CDR2 FQNEAQ. This CDR3 comprises 19 residues. The CDR3 protein is CASSLLAGTSGENTGELFF. In nucleotides, the CDR3 is TGTGCCAGCAGCCTCCTGGCTGGGACTAGCGGGGAGAACACCGGGGAGCTGTTTTTT.

The chain couples TRBV7-3 to TRBJ1-5; D might be TRBD1 (6 bases). Per germline, CDR1 SGHTA and CDR2 FQGTGA. The length of the CDR3 is 15 residues. V was trimmed by 0 bases and J by 3 bases, leaving 9 bases between them. The CDR3 bases are TGTGCCAGCAGCTTAACTGGGGGCGACAATCAGCCCCAGCATTTT. It translates to CASSLTGGDNQPQHF.

This chain connects TRBV7-6 to TRBJ2-3; D might be TRBD1 (5 bases). The germline CDR1 and CDR2 sequences are SGHVS and FNYEAQ. Deletions cut 3 bases from V and 6 bases from J, with 16 bases between. This CDR3 has 15 residues. Here the CDR3 reads CASSLDSRAMDTQYF. The CDR3 bases are TGTGCCAGCAGCTTGGATAGCAGGGCTATGGATACGCAGTATTTT. The entire variable domain, with the rest obtained from reference TRBV7-6 and TRBJ2-3, is as follows: GAGVSQSPRYKVTKRGQDVALRCDPISGHVSLYWYRQALGQGPEFLTYFNYEAQQDKSGLPNDRFSAERPEGSISTLTIQRTEQRDSAMYRCASSLDSRAMDTQYFGPGTRLTVL.

The V and J genes are TRBV5-5 and TRBJ2-3; D not certain. The CDR3 spans 14 residues. Germline V CDR1 and CDR2: SGHKS, YYEKEE (reference sequence). Trimming shortened V by 4 bases and J by 2 bases, and 11 bases separated the two germline ends. This CDR3 is CASSADPNTDTQYF. The CDR3 DNA follows: TGTGCCAGCAGCGCGGACCCCAACACAGATACGCAGTATTTT.

The rearrangement joins TRBV2 to TRBJ2-1; 10 bases align to TRBD2. From germline, CDR1 is SNHLY and CDR2 FYNNEI. The CDR3 is 15 amino acids. V gave up 8 bases and J gave up 10 bases; unmatched junction bases: 14. For the CDR3, the DNA is TGTGCCAGCCAACGCCACGGGACTAGCGATGGGGAGCAGTTCTTC. It translates to CASQRHGTSDGEQFF.

The genes are TRBV27 and TRBJ1-5; D remains ambiguous. The germline gives CDR1 MNHEY, CDR2 SMNVEV (reference sequence). The CDR3 runs to 16 residues. The ends were cut back, 7 bases at V and 0 bases at J, with 16 bases in the middle. DNA of the CDR3: TGTGCCAGCATCGGGCTGGACGTCCATAGCAATCAGCCCCAGCATTTT. Residues: CASIGLDVHSNQPQHF.

In DNA form, the CDR3 reads TGTGCCAGCTCGCCCCCTTCCGGGACTGTCGGGACCCAGTACTTC. It encodes CASSPPSGTVGTQYF. The chain employs TRBV18 and TRBJ2-5, with D possibly TRBD2 on 6 matching bases. The CDR3 sequence is 15 residues long. Per germline, CDR1 KGHSH and CDR2 LQKENI. The V and J ends lost 6 bases and 7 bases respectively, with 21 bases between them.

The chain carries TRBV2 and TRBJ1-3; D gene ambiguous. The CDR3 runs to 16 residues. Germline CDR1 reads SNHLY; CDR2 reads FYNNEI. V gave up 2 bases and J gave up 0 bases, with 11 bases separating them. The CDR3 DNA reads as TGTGCCAGCAGTGAACATATAGGGAGCTCTGGAAACACCATATATTTT. It encodes CASSEHIGSSGNTIYF.